The clone carrying this TCR beta chain was picked up a small number of times. Its antigen is not identified. The data are from a study of cytomegalovirus exposure and HLA in healthy donors. Study results and limitations: TCR beta V- and J-gene trimming was later associated with a missense DCLRE1C variant. Presence/absence comparisons presumed near-even sequencing depth among donors. Within a later analysis, the majority of CMV-associated TCR beta chains appeared HLA-restricted.

CDR1 is MNHNS and CDR2 is SASEGT in the germline V gene. V was trimmed by 1 base and J by 2 bases, leaving 13 bases between them. The CDR3 spans 16 residues. Nominally healthy donors were sampled, though unrecorded immune exposures were likely. The study ran its PCR with 60 Vbeta and 13 Jbeta primers. Sequenced by immunoSEQ multiplex PCR; TCRdb stores in-frame clones only, minus some. The sample carries more than 130,000 clones, 60% to 80% recorded once. Sequenced sample: PBMCs. This receptor was obtained from a male donor in good health and CMV-seronegative. V and J are TRBV6-1 and TRBJ2-3; a possible D gene is TRBD1 (6 bases). CDR3 coding DNA: TGTGCCAGCAGTGAAGGGCGGGCAGGGGACACAGATACGCAGTATTTT. Protein: CASSEGRAGDTDTQYF.